A selection of T cell receptor beta chains follows, all from one sample in a study of blood T cell repertoires in COVID-19. The table came from immunoSEQ multiplex PCR; TCRdb's copy has only in-frame clones and leaves some out. The sample includes under 25,000 clones, around 86% of them seen just once. The specimen was peripheral blood. The receptors here all came from a woman in her sixties or seventies with active COVID-19. The CDR3 runs from the conserved cysteine through the conserved F or W. D genes are given only for firm matches. Clone sizes are given selectively: once, few, many, or a class where the clone is expanded.

TRBV10-3	NA	14	TRBJ1-4	TRBD1	CATGQDATNEKLFF	TGTGCCACCGGACAGGATGCAACTAATGAAAAACTGTTTTTT
TRBV19	NA	12	TRBJ2-7	NA	CASSTSGGLQYF	TGTGCCAGTAGTACCTCCGGAGGACTGCAGTACTTC
TRBV19	NA	13	TRBJ2-5	TRBD2	CASRLAGGETQYF	TGTGCCAGTAGACTAGCGGGAGGTGAGACCCAGTACTTC
TRBV28	NA	12	TRBJ1-5	NA	CASSSLNQPQHF	TGTGCCAGCAGTTCCCTCAATCAGCCCCAGCATTTT
TRBV11-2	NA	14	TRBJ2-4	TRBD1	CASTQRGQGNIQYF	TGTGCCAGCACCCAGAGGGGACAGGGAAACATTCAGTACTTC
TRBV4-1	NA	15	TRBJ2-3	NA	CASSQEGRVVDTQYF	TGCGCCAGCAGCCAAGAGGGCAGGGTCGTGGATACGCAGTATTTT
TRBV4-3	NA	13	TRBJ1-4	NA	CASSHGINEKLFF	TGCGCCAGCAGCCACGGGATTAATGAAAAACTGTTTTTT
TRBV7-3	NA	13	TRBJ2-4	NA	CASSSYREGIQYF	TGTGCCAGCAGCTCCTACAGGGAGGGCATTCAGTACTTC
TRBV12-3/TRBV12-4	NA	13	TRBJ2-2	NA	CASSFAGGGELFF	TGTGCCAGCAGTTTCGCGGGCGGCGGGGAGCTGTTTTTT
TRBV19	NA	15	TRBJ1-6	TRBD1	CASSIKRTGNSPLHF	TGTGCCAGTAGTATTAAGCGGACAGGAAACTCACCCCTCCACTTT
TRBV10-3	NA	14	TRBJ2-7	NA	CASGTGPPNYEQYF	TGTGCCAGCGGGACGGGCCCCCCGAACTACGAGCAGTACTTC
TRBV7-7	NA	15	TRBJ2-5	TRBD1	CASSLAGQGEETQYF	TGTGCCAGCAGCTTAGCGGGACAGGGGGAAGAGACCCAGTACTTC
TRBV7-9	once	15	TRBJ1-1	NA	CASSLEYGGATEAFF	TGTGCCAGCAGCTTAGAGTATGGGGGGGCCACTGAAGCTTTCTTT
TRBV14	NA	15	TRBJ1-3	NA	CASSQLRDSGNTIYF	TGTGCCAGCAGCCAACTCCGAGATTCTGGAAACACCATATATTTT
TRBV15	NA	14	TRBJ1-2	NA	CATSRETVPFGYTF	TGTGCCACCAGCAGAGAGACAGTACCCTTTGGCTACACCTTC
TRBV7-3	NA	13	TRBJ1-2	TRBD1	CASSSTGGYGYTF	TGTGCCAGCAGCTCAACAGGGGGCTATGGCTACACCTTC
TRBV6-5	NA	15	TRBJ2-5	TRBD2	CASSSPGLAGETQYF	TGTGCCAGCAGTTCGCCGGGACTAGCGGGGGAGACCCAGTACTTC
TRBV19	NA	13	TRBJ2-5	NA	CASSIGSQETQYF	TGTGCCAGTAGTATCGGTTCCCAAGAGACCCAGTACTTC
TRBV7-2	NA	15	TRBJ2-1	TRBD1	CASSLVGTGFNEQFF	TGTGCCAGCAGCTTAGTTGGGACAGGCTTCAATGAGCAGTTCTTC
TRBV28	NA	15	TRBJ1-1	NA	CASSIAGILNTEAFF	TGTGCCAGCAGTATCGCGGGGATTTTGAACACTGAAGCTTTCTTT
TRBV6-6	NA	14	TRBJ2-5	TRBD1	CASNGQGQYETQYF	TGTGCCAGCAACGGACAGGGGCAATACGAGACCCAGTACTTC
TRBV15	NA	14	TRBJ2-2	NA	CATMPGANSGELFF	TGTGCCACTATGCCGGGAGCAAACTCCGGGGAGCTGTTTTTT
TRBV7-9	NA	14	TRBJ1-6	TRBD1	CASSLDDRVGTLHF	TGTGCCAGCAGCTTGGACGACAGGGTTGGGACCCTCCACTTT
TRBV20-1	NA	11	TRBJ2-5	NA	CSELARETQYF	TGCAGCGAACTAGCCCGGGAGACCCAGTACTTC
TRBV19	NA	16	TRBJ2-1	TRBD1	CASGGAGTGPYNEQFF	TGTGCCAGTGGGGGGGCCGGGACAGGGCCCTACAATGAGCAGTTCTTC
TRBV3-1/TRBV3-2	NA	17	TRBJ2-2	TRBD2	CASSQEGERGANGELFF	TGTGCCAGCAGCCAAGAGGGCGAGCGGGGGGCTAACGGGGAGCTGTTTTTT
TRBV4-3	NA	15	TRBJ2-7	TRBD2	CASSHDSGASYEQYF	TGCGCCAGCAGCCATGATAGCGGGGCCTCCTACGAGCAGTACTTC
TRBV9	NA	13	TRBJ1-6	NA	CASSPNEDSPLHF	TGTGCCAGCAGCCCTAACGAGGATTCACCCCTCCACTTT
TRBV20-1	once	15	TRBJ2-1	TRBD2	CSASVAGNYYNEQFF	TGCAGTGCTAGTGTAGCGGGCAATTACTACAATGAGCAGTTCTTC
TRBV2	NA	14	TRBJ1-5	TRBD1	CASSGQGAGQPQHF	TGTGCCAGCAGTGGACAGGGGGCGGGTCAGCCCCAGCATTTT
TRBV7-2	NA	14	TRBJ1-2	NA	CASSPDTGNYGYTF	TGTGCCAGCAGCCCAGATACAGGGAACTATGGCTACACCTTC
TRBV9	NA	15	TRBJ1-5	NA	CASSVDWGGNQPQHF	TGTGCCAGCAGCGTAGATTGGGGGGGGAATCAGCCCCAGCATTTT
TRBV6-5	NA	14	TRBJ1-6	NA	CASTKAVRGSPLHF	TGTGCCAGCACCAAGGCGGTACGAGGTTCACCCCTCCACTTT
TRBV6-5	NA	14	TRBJ1-1	NA	CASSPAFPGTEAFF	TGTGCCAGCAGTCCGGCCTTCCCGGGCACTGAAGCTTTCTTT
TRBV27	NA	15	TRBJ1-2	NA	CASSLRGTVNYGYTF	TGTGCCAGCAGTTTAAGGGGCACAGTTAACTATGGCTACACCTTC
TRBV6-5	NA	13	TRBJ1-2	NA	CASSRTPNYGYTF	TGTGCCAGCAGCCGTACACCGAACTATGGCTACACCTTC
TRBV12-3/TRBV12-4	NA	11	TRBJ2-7	NA	CASSLNYEQYF	TGTGCCAGCAGTCTAAACTACGAGCAGTACTTC
TRBV3-1/TRBV3-2	NA	18	TRBJ1-1	NA	CASSQEFGGKQRDTEAFF	TGTGCCAGCAGCCAAGAGTTCGGAGGGAAGCAGAGGGATACTGAAGCTTTCTTT
TRBV30	NA	15	TRBJ1-2	NA	CAWSVRGVGNYGYTF	TGTGCCTGGAGTGTACGGGGGGTGGGAAACTATGGCTACACCTTC
TRBV14	once	14	TRBJ1-2	NA	CASSQDRGTGGYTF	TGTGCCAGCAGCCAAGATCGCGGTACGGGTGGCTACACCTTC
TRBV4-1	NA	15	TRBJ2-5	TRBD1	CASSQYEGQQETQYF	TGCGCCAGCAGCCAATATGAGGGACAGCAAGAGACCCAGTACTTC
TRBV2	NA	15	TRBJ2-5	NA	CASSPDRNLQETQYF	TGTGCCAGCAGTCCTGACAGGAACCTCCAAGAGACCCAGTACTTC
TRBV6-4	once	14	TRBJ2-1	TRBD2	CASSELAGGNEQFF	TGTGCCAGCAGTGAACTAGCGGGGGGTAATGAGCAGTTCTTC
TRBV5-4	NA	14	TRBJ2-3	TRBD2	CASSRDYSTDTQYF	TGTGCCAGCAGTAGGGACTATAGCACAGATACGCAGTATTTT
TRBV25-1	NA	18	TRBJ2-3	TRBD2	CASSTGGASAGSTDTQYF	TGTGCCAGCAGTACCGGGGGGGCTAGCGCAGGTAGCACAGATACGCAGTATTTT
TRBV11-2	NA	17	TRBJ2-7	TRBD2	CASSARPAAGLSYEQYF	TGTGCCAGCAGCGCCAGACCGGCAGCGGGGCTATCCTACGAGCAGTACTTC